The T cell receptor (beta chain) described here comes from a study of sequential checkpoint blockade in melanoma. Study in general: Maintenance nivolumab came after either treatment sequence. TCRβ was sequenced from DNA of 91 pretreatment tumors. Approximately 20 patients had tumor biopsies before treatment and at week 13.

Treatment reported: randomized to nivolumab then ipilimumab (arm A) or the reverse (arm B). TCRdb keeps only in-frame clones here, not all; method: immunoSEQ multiplex PCR. Of about 12,000 clones listed, under 30% were seen once; the top ten hold approximately 20%. This clone was detected a few times. As yet, its antigen is unknown. Regarding the study as a whole: Pretreatment TIL clonality tracked with response in the nivolumab-first arm.

The germline V gene encodes CDR1 MDHEN and CDR2 SYDVKM. The CDR3 is 13 amino acids. The V end lost 5 bases, the J end lost 2 bases, and 7 bases lay between the germline ends. The chain carries TRBV28 and TRBJ1-5, with D unresolved. The TCR was taken from a human donor with melanoma. The sequencing used tumor tissue (inferred from file names), collected from a patient given nivolumab and ipilimumab in sequence. The CDR3 DNA reads TGTGCCAGCAGTCCGGTTGGCAATCAGCCCCAGCATTTT. This gives the protein CASSPVGNQPQHF.